These T cell receptor beta chains were read from a single sample in a study of blood T cells in healthy people across ages. TCRdb used MiXCR to reprocess the 5' RACE reads, holding one entry per CDR3 protein. The sample lists 1,300,000 or so distinct CDR3 sequences; around 59% were seen once. The sample consisted of blood. The receptors derive from a man younger than 30 in good health. Each CDR3 is given with its conserved first and last residue. Each record gives: J gene, V gene, clone size, CDR3 protein. Clone size is shown for a subset of rows, as once, few, many or a class of expanded clone.

>TRBJ2-7|TRBV2|few
CASRPSRQGGTYEQYF
>TRBJ2-1|TRBV5-1|-
CASSFRWDNEQFF
>TRBJ1-2|TRBV9|-
CASSVASDGTRGYTF
>TRBJ2-3|TRBV25-1|-
CASSEGNSAGTQYF
>TRBJ2-7|TRBV7-6|-
CASSLGSDHSYEQYF
>TRBJ1-2|TRBV5-1|-
CASSPFEMNYGYTF
>TRBJ1-1|TRBV29-1|-
CSVGTRTEAFF
>TRBJ2-1|TRBV5-1|-
CASNPSTSSYNEQFF
>TRBJ2-5|TRBV7-9|few
CASSTSGGGQETQYF
>TRBJ2-3|TRBV4-2|-
CASSQRGGPDTQYF
>TRBJ1-2|TRBV11-2|-
CASSWPSGQGGRWGYTF
>TRBJ1-6|TRBV6-2/TRBV6-3|-
CASTRQQVSPLHF
>TRBJ2-7|TRBV4-3|-
CASSQRRDSTYEQYF
>TRBJ1-2|TRBV12-3/TRBV12-4|-
CASSFSGEDGYTF
>TRBJ2-1|TRBV7-8|few
CASTAGVAGLVDEQFF
>TRBJ2-1|TRBV12-3/TRBV12-4|-
CASRTTRGVNEQFF
>TRBJ2-5|TRBV5-1|few
CASSLQGIQETQYF
>TRBJ2-7|TRBV30|-
CAWRGKGVVGQYF
>TRBJ1-2|TRBV7-9|-
CASSEILGQGAQGYTF
>TRBJ1-2|TRBV28|many
CASSPPGQGDGYTF
>TRBJ2-7|TRBV10-3|-
CATDAIKKLKGTLYEQYF
>TRBJ2-1|TRBV6-5|-
CASSPLLSNEQFF
>TRBJ2-7|TRBV18|few
CASSPRQEAEQYF
>TRBJ2-1|TRBV7-8|once
CASSLVRAGGPRNEQFF
>TRBJ2-7|TRBV4-1|few
CASSFGQGPNYEQYF
>TRBJ2-7|TRBV14|-
CASSQGQAREQYF
>TRBJ1-2|TRBV20-1|-
CSAHLQGFKYGYTF
>-|TRBV7-9|-
CASSRQRQGPDEQYF
>TRBJ2-2|TRBV5-1|-
CASSLEAVSATGELFF
>TRBJ2-3|TRBV5-6|-
CASSFGATQYF
>TRBJ2-7|TRBV5-5|-
CASSTGVGTYEQYF
>TRBJ2-2|TRBV2|-
CASSEPYGELFF
>TRBJ1-1|TRBV14|-
CASSRSDSEAFF
>TRBJ1-2|TRBV28|-
CASSLGRGRRLYGYTF
>TRBJ2-3|TRBV20-1|once
CSGEWAGGGDTQYF
>-|TRBV5-1|-
CASSLERAPSYEQYF
>TRBJ2-3|TRBV10-3|-
CAISEEAMTQYF
>TRBJ2-7|TRBV11-2|-
CASSHRGGLSETLYF
>TRBJ2-1|TRBV9|-
CASSLQGTGLEQFF
>TRBJ1-1|TRBV6-2/TRBV6-3|-
CASSEIRGTEAFF
>TRBJ2-3|TRBV3-1|-
CASSRLGATSTDTQYF
>TRBJ1-2|TRBV7-9|once
CASSPPQNYGYTF
>TRBJ2-7|TRBV27|-
CASGLQGAWEQYF
>TRBJ2-5|TRBV12-3/TRBV12-4|-
CASSLFVRRQETQYF
>TRBJ2-1|TRBV5-1|-
CASSLAFGGPYNEQFF
>TRBJ2-3|TRBV6-5|-
CASSRQGIGADTQYF
>TRBJ2-5|TRBV25-1|few
CASNRDTQETQYF
>TRBJ2-3|TRBV4-3|-
CASSQVLLRPGDTQYF
>TRBJ2-7|TRBV29-1|few
CSGRTGTYEQYF
>TRBJ2-5|TRBV12-5|-
CASGLDTRGETQYF
>TRBJ2-1|TRBV11-2|few
CASSQAIYYSYNEQFF